Listed below are T cell receptor beta chains from one sample, sequenced in a study of blood T cell repertoires in COVID-19. The method was immunoSEQ multiplex PCR; TCRdb's version includes in-frame clones alone and lacks a portion of them. The sample has 60,000 to 65,000 clones; about 83% are singletons. The sample was peripheral blood. The receptors derive from a man aged 50 to 60 with COVID-19, enrolled during active disease. CDR3s include the opening cysteine and the closing phenylalanine or tryptophan. Only part of the rows carry a size: once, few, many, or a class if the clone is expanded.

v_gene: TRBV29-1
abundance: .
j_gene: TRBJ2-1
CDR3aa: CSVAGQGKREQFF

v_gene: TRBV2
abundance: .
j_gene: TRBJ1-3
CDR3aa: CASRGVGAASGNTIYF

v_gene: TRBV6-2/TRBV6-3
abundance: .
j_gene: TRBJ2-7
CDR3aa: CASSYSLQDRGTYEQYF

v_gene: TRBV30
abundance: .
j_gene: TRBJ1-2
CDR3aa: CAWQFDRGGYTF

v_gene: TRBV19
abundance: few
j_gene: TRBJ1-1
CDR3aa: CASSIRAMNTEAFF

v_gene: TRBV28
abundance: .
j_gene: TRBJ1-5
CDR3aa: CASSLSRDQPQHF

v_gene: TRBV11-2
abundance: .
j_gene: TRBJ2-5
CDR3aa: CASSWRGSSQETQYF

v_gene: TRBV6-5
abundance: .
j_gene: TRBJ1-4
CDR3aa: CASCQQGIGEKLFF

v_gene: TRBV27
abundance: .
j_gene: TRBJ2-5
CDR3aa: CASKTDRAGETQYF

v_gene: TRBV2
abundance: few
j_gene: TRBJ1-5
CDR3aa: CASSDRVYQPQHF

v_gene: TRBV19
abundance: .
j_gene: TRBJ1-1
CDR3aa: CASSISYRDTEAFF

v_gene: TRBV6-6
abundance: .
j_gene: TRBJ1-2
CDR3aa: CASSYSWEGTNYGYTF

v_gene: TRBV6-1
abundance: .
j_gene: TRBJ2-7
CDR3aa: CASSERGLRDEQYF

v_gene: TRBV1
abundance: few
j_gene: TRBJ2-7
CDR3aa: CTRGTRVPLDDEQYF

v_gene: TRBV7-2
abundance: .
j_gene: TRBJ2-7
CDR3aa: CASSLQAGGPSYEQYF

v_gene: TRBV5-1
abundance: .
j_gene: TRBJ2-7
CDR3aa: CASSLWGSGSGYEQYF

v_gene: TRBV7-9
abundance: .
j_gene: TRBJ2-5
CDR3aa: CASSLDVSFGETQYF

v_gene: TRBV15
abundance: .
j_gene: TRBJ2-2
CDR3aa: CATSRGTSGWGGNTGELFF

v_gene: TRBV24-1
abundance: .
j_gene: TRBJ2-1
CDR3aa: CATSQRQSNEQFF

v_gene: TRBV5-1
abundance: .
j_gene: TRBJ1-4
CDR3aa: CASRTGPATNEKLFF

v_gene: TRBV14
abundance: .
j_gene: TRBJ2-1
CDR3aa: CASSARSGASSYNEQFF

v_gene: TRBV28
abundance: .
j_gene: TRBJ1-2
CDR3aa: CASRTTSEGYTF

v_gene: TRBV5-6
abundance: .
j_gene: TRBJ2-2
CDR3aa: CASSLATGGYTGELFF

v_gene: TRBV5-1
abundance: .
j_gene: TRBJ2-7
CDR3aa: CASSLISGTSGAYEQYF

v_gene: TRBV7-2
abundance: once
j_gene: TRBJ2-3
CDR3aa: CASSQSGSGRANTQYF

v_gene: TRBV5-1
abundance: .
j_gene: TRBJ1-2
CDR3aa: CASSLAPGQGAVGYTF

v_gene: TRBV29-1
abundance: .
j_gene: TRBJ2-3
CDR3aa: CSVDSPADTQYF

v_gene: TRBV29-1
abundance: .
j_gene: TRBJ2-1
CDR3aa: CSVFNKGQGPEQFF

v_gene: TRBV5-1
abundance: .
j_gene: TRBJ1-4
CDR3aa: CASSGQRPNEKLFF

v_gene: TRBV6-5
abundance: .
j_gene: TRBJ2-3
CDR3aa: CASSTTASTDTQYF

v_gene: TRBV24-1
abundance: .
j_gene: TRBJ2-1
CDR3aa: CATSSVAATYNEQFF

v_gene: TRBV7-2
abundance: .
j_gene: TRBJ2-3
CDR3aa: CASRAGTASDTQYF

v_gene: TRBV11-2
abundance: once
j_gene: TRBJ1-2
CDR3aa: CASSGMGKNGYTF

v_gene: TRBV2
abundance: .
j_gene: TRBJ2-7
CDR3aa: CASSEGTSLGEQYF

v_gene: TRBV10-3
abundance: .
j_gene: TRBJ2-3
CDR3aa: CAISASKSSAVDTQYF

v_gene: TRBV5-6
abundance: once
j_gene: TRBJ2-7
CDR3aa: CASSSLAVPYAQYF

v_gene: TRBV5-1
abundance: .
j_gene: TRBJ2-7
CDR3aa: CASSSPDSGDVQYF

v_gene: TRBV7-9
abundance: once
j_gene: TRBJ2-3
CDR3aa: CASSLLGGSTDTQYF

v_gene: TRBV25-1
abundance: .
j_gene: TRBJ2-3
CDR3aa: CASSDFQGGTDTQYF

v_gene: TRBV6-6
abundance: .
j_gene: TRBJ2-3
CDR3aa: CASSYSGLARTDTQYF

v_gene: TRBV27
abundance: .
j_gene: TRBJ1-5
CDR3aa: CASSLRTGVGQPQHF